The 9 T cell receptor beta chains below come from one sample, sequenced in a study of a mutant IDH1 vaccine in newly diagnosed glioma. No antigen is known for these receptors. Method: immunoSEQ multiplex PCR; TCRdb's copy keeps in-frame clones and lacks some. The sample lists around 100,000 clones; 89% were seen once. Time point specified: week 47, end of study. Vaccination comprised doses that each held 300 ug of mutant IDH1 20-mer peptide, plus topical imiquimod. This specimen consisted of PBMCs, obtained from a glioma patient whose treatment included an IDH1 peptide vaccine. Receptor source: a woman aged 45-65 years with glioma.

V is TRBV7-9 and J is TRBJ1-6; D not resolved. Per germline, CDR1 SEHNR and CDR2 FQNEAQ (reference sequence). The CDR3 contains 17 residues. Trimming removed 4 bases at V and 4 bases at J, with 17 bases between. Written as DNA, the CDR3 is TGTGCCAGCAGCTGGGAGGCCCTAACCGCTTATAATTCACCCCTCCACTTT. Protein: CASSWEALTAYNSPLHF.

Comment on this clone: The junction departs from germline at one end; a sequencing error may be responsible. The V gene is TRBV10-3, the J gene TRBJ1-1; D gene ambiguous. The CDR3 is made up of 12 amino acids. Germline CDR1 reads ENHRY; CDR2 reads SYGVKD. In nucleotides, the CDR3 is TGTGCCAGCAGTTACTCAATGGGTGAAGCTTTCTTT. It codes for CASSYSMGEAFF.

The CDR3 is CASSVGDRTYEQYF. DNA for the CDR3: TGTGCCAGCAGCGTCGGGGACAGAACCTACGAGCAGTACTTC. The chain recombines TRBV9 with TRBJ2-7; TRBD1 aligns across 7 bases. Germline loops: CDR1 SGDLS, CDR2 YYNGEE. The length of the CDR3 is 14 residues. V was clipped by 2 bases and J by 2 bases; unmatched bases: 4.

This clone was detected a few times. Distinct nucleotide sequences in the sample also encode this CDR3. The V and J genes are TRBV18 and TRBJ2-7; D gene uncertain. V was trimmed by 3 bases and J by 3 bases, leaving 9 bases between them. The CDR3 has 13 residues. Germline V lookup: CDR1 KGHSH, CDR2 LQKENI. CDR3 nucleotides: TGTGCCAGCTCACCCCCGCCAGGCTACGAGCAGTACTTC. Translation gives CASSPPPGYEQYF.

The genes are TRBV27 and TRBJ2-3; D is unclear. V was trimmed by 3 bases and J by 0 bases, leaving 4 bases between them. This CDR3 spans 13 amino acids. Germline V gives CDR1 MNHEY, CDR2 SMNVEV (reference sequence). The DNA of the CDR3 is TGTGCCAGCAGTTTGGGCAGCACAGATACGCAGTATTTT. Translation: CASSLGSTDTQYF.

V gene TRBV9 combines with J gene TRBJ1-4, with D tentatively TRBD1 (5 bases). The CDR3 consists of 14 residues. Per germline, CDR1 SGDLS and CDR2 YYNGEE. The ends were cut back, 0 bases at V and 4 bases at J, with 7 bases in the middle. The CDR3 nucleotides are TGTGCCAGCAGCGTAGGACAGATTAATGAAAAACTGTTTTTT. Encoded protein: CASSVGQINEKLFF.

This rearrangement joins TRBV7-6 to TRBJ2-7; 8 nucleotides align to TRBD2. The V gene's germline CDR1 is SGHVS and CDR2 FNYEAQ. The CDR3 has 15 amino acids. The V gene end was trimmed by 2 bases and the J gene end by 5 bases; junction bases not matched to a gene: 8. The CDR3 protein is CASSLNSGTYDEQYF. CDR3 coding DNA: TGTGCCAGCAGCTTAAATAGCGGGACATACGACGAGCAGTACTTC.

This clone was detected only once. This chain connects TRBV2 to TRBJ1-4, with D perhaps matching TRBD1 (6 bases). This CDR3 spans 14 amino acids. Between the trimmed V and J ends, which lost 3 bases and 4 bases, there was a span of 9 bases. Germline values: CDR1 SNHLY, CDR2 FYNNEI. The CDR3 reads CASSEDSLNEKLFF. Written as DNA, the CDR3 is TGTGCCAGCAGTGAGGACAGCCTTAATGAAAAACTGTTTTTT.

The chain has TRBV6-5 and TRBJ1-1; TRBD1 agrees at 12 bases. The germline gives CDR1 MNHEY, CDR2 SVGAGI. J lost 3 bases, V lost 5 bases, and 4 bases had no gene match. CDR3 length: 15 residues. CDR3 in DNA: TGTGCCAGCAGTCGGGACAGGGGGCGATACACTGAAGCTTTCTTT. Encoded protein: CASSRDRGRYTEAFF.